Shown below are 22 T cell receptor beta chains from a single sample sequenced in a study of PD-1 blockade in classical Hodgkin lymphoma. Each patient's relapse followed autologous stem cell transplantation, and brentuximab vedotin exposure varied. Repertoires were generated with immunoSEQ multiplex PCR, while TCRdb's copy carries only in-frame clones and drops some. The sample lists 50,000 to 75,000 clones; about 91% were seen once. Here the sequenced sample was peripheral blood mononuclear cells (PBMCs), taken at baseline. All receptors derive from a human donor with classical Hodgkin lymphoma.

V usage is TRBV6-1 and J usage is TRBJ2-1; 11 nucleotides agree with TRBD1. V lost 6 bases and J lost 3; bases outside the gene matches: 1. The CDR3 contains 14 residues. CDR1 MNHNS and CDR2 SASEGT come from the germline V gene. CDR3 sequence reads: CASRGTGGYNEQFF. The CDR3 DNA reads TGTGCCAGCAGGGGGACAGGGGGCTACAATGAGCAGTTCTTC.

This chain joins TRBV11-2 and TRBJ1-1; D gene ambiguous. The ends were cut back, 4 bases at V and 1 base at J, with 19 bases in the middle. CDR1 is SGHAT, CDR2 FQNNGV, per germline. CDR3 length: 17 residues. The CDR3 DNA is TGTGCCAGCAGCTCTCTGCGGGTAAGAAATACGAACACTGAAGCTTTCTTT. Translation: CASSSLRVRNTNTEAFF.

The count of this clone is one. This sequence joins TRBV29-1 and TRBJ1-5; D gene unclear. Germline loops: CDR1 SQVTM, CDR2 ANQGSEA. This CDR3 is built from 13 residues. V lost 3 bases to trimming and J lost 0 bases, with 6 bases between them. The CDR3 DNA reads TGCAGCGTTGATAACGGTAGCAATCAGCCCCAGCATTTT. It encodes CSVDNGSNQPQHF.

The chain links TRBV6-4 to TRBJ2-3; D not certain. The CDR3 covers 15 residues. The ends were cut back, 3 bases at V and 2 bases at J, with 12 bases in the middle. Germline V gives CDR1 MRHNA, CDR2 SNTAGT. CDR3 in amino acids: CASSDSAAPTDTQYF. The CDR3, as DNA: TGTGCCAGCAGTGATTCGGCTGCCCCCACAGATACGCAGTATTTT.

Only one count was recorded for this clone. V usage is TRBV9 and J usage is TRBJ2-7; a weak D match, TRBD1 (5 bases). The CDR3 spans 14 residues. Looked up from germline, CDR1 is SGDLS and CDR2 is YYNGEE. The ends were cut back, 0 bases at V and 3 bases at J, with 10 bases in the middle. CDR3: CASSVDHRNYEQYF. CDR3 coding DNA: TGTGCCAGCAGCGTAGATCACAGGAACTACGAGCAGTACTTC.

This sequence joins TRBV30 and TRBJ1-1, with D possibly being TRBD1 (5 bases). This CDR3 spans 11 amino acids. V was shortened by 8 bases and J by 1 base, with 8 bases between the two germline ends. Germline CDR1 GTSNPN, CDR2 SVGIG (reference sequence). This CDR3 is CAGQGNTEAFF. Written as DNA, the CDR3 is TGTGCCGGGCAGGGGAACACTGAAGCTTTCTTT.

This rearrangement joins TRBV29-1 to TRBJ1-1; tentative D call: TRBD1 (6 bases). V was pared by 5 bases and J by 0 bases, with 34 bases between. Germline V lookup: CDR1 SQVTM, CDR2 ANQGSEA. CDR3 length: 21 residues. Here the CDR3 DNA reads TGCAGCGTTCAAGGGGGAAGAGCCCTTCAGGGGACCCAAACAATGAACACTGAAGCTTTCTTT. Translating it yields CSVQGGRALQGTQTMNTEAFF.

This clone was seen only once. This chain links TRBV30 with TRBJ2-6; 7 nucleotides agree with TRBD1. Germline assignment: CDR1 GTSNPN and CDR2 SVGIG (reference sequence). This CDR3 contains 17 residues. V lost 8 bases and J lost 0; bases outside the gene matches: 13. CDR3: CAKSRDSFFSGANVLTF. The CDR3 DNA reads TGTGCCAAAAGCCGGGACAGCTTTTTCTCTGGGGCCAACGTCCTGACTTTC.

Note on this clone: The same CDR3 can be traced to other DNA sequences in this sample. The genes are TRBV5-6 and TRBJ2-7, with no clear D. V lost 0 bases, J lost 2 bases, and 9 bases lay in between. CDR3 size: 14 residues. Germline lookup yields CDR1 SGHDT and CDR2 YYEEEE. The CDR3 is CASSLAGSPYEQYF. The DNA for the CDR3 is TGTGCCAGCAGCTTGGCCGGGTCGCCCTACGAGCAGTACTTC.

The chain combines TRBV7-6 with TRBJ2-3, with D possibly matching TRBD1 (5 bases). In germline, CDR1 is SGHVS, CDR2 FNYEAQ. There are 15 residues in the CDR3. With 5 bases removed from V and 0 bases from J, the gap between germline ends came to 12 bases. CDR3 nucleotides: TGTGCCAGCAGCCCTTGGACACGTAGCACAGATACGCAGTATTTT. This sequence encodes CASSPWTRSTDTQYF.

The V and J genes are TRBV7-2 and TRBJ1-1; D is ambiguous. Per germline, CDR1 SGHTA and CDR2 FQGNSA. The CDR3 is 14 amino acids. V was shortened by 4 bases and J by 4 bases, with 13 bases between the two germline ends. CDR3 region: CASSSLVSTTEAFF. The DNA of the CDR3 is TGTGCCAGCAGCTCCCTTGTATCAACCACTGAAGCTTTCTTT.

The chain joins TRBV6-1 to TRBJ1-2; no clear D gene. The CDR3 length is 13 residues. Germline values: CDR1 MNHNS, CDR2 SASEGT. V was cut by 6 bases and J by 4 bases, with 12 bases left in between. CDR3 sequence: CASSPDPAYGYTF. DNA of the CDR3: TGTGCCAGCAGCCCGGATCCAGCCTATGGCTACACCTTC.

This clone was recorded only once. The chain combines TRBV7-3 with TRBJ1-6; D might be TRBD1 (5 bases). Looked up from germline, CDR1 is SGHTA and CDR2 is FQGTGA. This CDR3 is 14 amino acids long. V shed 8 bases and J shed 5 bases, with 13 bases lying between them. The CDR3 nucleotides are TGTGCCAGCGACCTTCAGGGACATAATTCACCCCTCCACTTT. Protein product: CASDLQGHNSPLHF.

The chain links TRBV11-2 to TRBJ1-2; tentative D call: TRBD1 (5 bases). V shed 0 bases and J shed 8 bases, with 10 bases lying between them. Germline CDR1 reads SGHAT; CDR2 reads FQNNGV. The CDR3 covers 13 residues. Written as DNA, the CDR3 is TGTGCCAGCAGCTTAGAGGCGGGGACCGGCTACACCTTC. Amino acids: CASSLEAGTGYTF.

This chain connects TRBV5-1 to TRBJ1-1; no definite D call. The CDR3 sequence is 15 residues long. Trimming pared 4 bases from V and 0 bases from J, leaving 13 bases between. From germline, CDR1 is SGHRS and CDR2 YFSETQ. The CDR3 region is CASSPTTVMNTEAFF. CDR3 DNA: TGCGCCAGCAGCCCCACTACCGTTATGAACACTGAAGCTTTCTTT.

The rearrangement links TRBV30 to TRBJ2-5, with TRBD2 as a possible D gene (7 bases). The germline gives CDR1 GTSNPN, CDR2 SVGIG (reference sequence). CDR3 length: 12 amino acids. V shed 0 bases and J shed 9 bases, with 11 bases lying between them. The DNA of the CDR3 is TGTGCCTGGAGTGTAAGGGGGAGGGCCCAGTACTTC. It translates to CAWSVRGRAQYF.

This clone is medium-sized in the sample. V is TRBV6-6 and J is TRBJ1-2; 8 nucleotides align to TRBD1. The CDR3 sequence is 16 residues long. Germline trimming cut 2 bases from V and 8 bases from J; bases unmatched to any gene: 13. Per germline, CDR1 MNHNY and CDR2 SVGAGI (reference sequence). In DNA, the CDR3 is TGTGCCAGCAGTTACATAGGACAGGGTTCCCATGGGGGCTACACCTTC. Protein product: CASSYIGQGSHGGYTF.

The rearrangement uses TRBV5-8 and TRBJ2-7; 7 nucleotides align to TRBD1. CDR1 and CDR2 (germline): SGHTS, YDEGEE. The CDR3 has 15 amino acids. Trimming cost V 0 bases and J 6 bases; bases outside gene matches: 9. The CDR3 is CASSLGDSGLLEQYF. CDR3 DNA: TGTGCCAGCAGCTTGGGGGACAGTGGGCTCCTCGAGCAGTACTTC.

The chain has TRBV4-3 and TRBJ1-1; D is possibly TRBD1 (5 bases). This CDR3 has 15 residues. The germline V gene encodes CDR1 LGHNA and CDR2 YSLEER. Trimming cost V 0 bases and J 7 bases, with 15 bases left between them. This CDR3 is CASSQDQRGTDEAFF. In nucleotides, the CDR3 is TGCGCCAGCAGCCAAGATCAGCGAGGGACGGATGAAGCTTTCTTT.

J is TRBJ2-7 and V is TRBV5-1; 7 bases line up with TRBD1. The ends lost 4 bases at V and 4 bases at J; junction bases unmatched: 8. The CDR3 is 14 residues long. Germline CDR1 reads SGHRS; CDR2 reads YFSETQ. The CDR3 loop is CASSADRDWYEQYF. CDR3 bases: TGCGCCAGCAGCGCAGACAGGGATTGGTACGAGCAGTACTTC.

The rearrangement joins TRBV18 to TRBJ2-2; TRBD2 aligns across 8 bases. Germline V gene sequence: CDR1 KGHSH, CDR2 LQKENI. V lost 5 bases, J lost 4 bases, and 3 bases stayed unmatched. This CDR3 contains 14 residues. The CDR3 region has the DNA TGTGCCAGCTCAGGCGGGGGGACCACCGGGGAGCTGTTTTTT. Amino acids: CASSGGGTTGELFF. Full variable domain (missing parts from reference TRBV18 and TRBJ2-2): NAGVMQNPRHLVRRRGQEARLRCSPMKGHSHVYWYRQLPEEGLKFMVYLQKENIIDESGMPKERFSAEFPKEGPSILRIQQVVRGDSAAYFCASSGGGTTGELFFGEGSRLTVL.

J is TRBJ1-6 and V is TRBV2; the D gene is possibly TRBD1 (5 bases). Germline V gene lookup returns CDR1 SNHLY and CDR2 FYNNEI. CDR3 length: 13 amino acids. The CDR3 reads CADWGGLNSPLHF. The DNA for the CDR3 is TGTGCAGACTGGGGCGGATTAAATTCACCCCTCCACTTT.